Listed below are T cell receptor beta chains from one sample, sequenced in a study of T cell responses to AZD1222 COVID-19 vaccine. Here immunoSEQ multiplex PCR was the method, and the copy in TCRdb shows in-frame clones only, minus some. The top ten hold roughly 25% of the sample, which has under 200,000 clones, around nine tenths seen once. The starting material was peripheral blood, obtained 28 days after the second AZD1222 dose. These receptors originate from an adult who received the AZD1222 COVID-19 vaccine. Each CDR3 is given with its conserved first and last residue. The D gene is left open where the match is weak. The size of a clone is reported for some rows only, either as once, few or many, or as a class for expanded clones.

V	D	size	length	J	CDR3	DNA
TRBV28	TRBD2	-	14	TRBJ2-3	CASSSGTSTDTQYF	TGTGCCAGCAGTTCCGGGACTAGTACAGATACGCAGTATTTT
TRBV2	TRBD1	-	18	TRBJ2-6	CASRARTGIFSGANVLTF	TGTGCCAGCAGAGCGCGGACAGGAATTTTCTCTGGGGCCAACGTCCTGACTTTC
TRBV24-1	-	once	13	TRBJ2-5	CATTPGPRGTQYF	TGTGCCACCACACCGGGACCTCGGGGGACCCAGTACTTC
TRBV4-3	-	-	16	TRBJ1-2	CASSQGGAGINYGYTF	TGCGCCAGCAGCCAAGGGGGGGCAGGGATCAACTATGGCTACACCTTC
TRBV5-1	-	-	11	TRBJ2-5	CASSPGETQYF	TGCGCCAGCAGCCCGGGTGAGACCCAGTACTTC
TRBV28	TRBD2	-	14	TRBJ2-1	CASALAGERNEQFF	TGTGCCAGCGCACTGGCGGGAGAGAGGAATGAGCAGTTCTTC
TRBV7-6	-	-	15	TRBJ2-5	CASSLALGGGETQYF	TGTGCCAGCAGCTTAGCGCTGGGGGGCGGTGAGACCCAGTACTTC
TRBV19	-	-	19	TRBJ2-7	CASSFSNSPGRSFGYEQYF	TGTGCCAGTAGTTTCTCCAACTCACCGGGGCGATCATTCGGCTACGAGCAGTACTTC
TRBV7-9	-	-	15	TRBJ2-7	CASSLVSGRVGEQYF	TGTGCCAGCAGCTTAGTCTCTGGCAGGGTTGGCGAGCAGTACTTC
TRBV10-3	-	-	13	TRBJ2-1	CAISGRELNEQFF	TGTGCCATCAGTGGGAGGGAGTTGAATGAGCAGTTCTTC
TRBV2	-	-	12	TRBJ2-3	CASSVRGDTQYF	TGTGCCAGCAGTGTTAGGGGGGATACGCAGTATTTT
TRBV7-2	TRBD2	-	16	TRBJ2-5	CASSLEGSGSSGTQYF	TGTGCCAGCAGCTTAGAGGGTAGCGGGTCGTCCGGGACCCAGTACTTC
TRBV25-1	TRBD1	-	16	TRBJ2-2	CASSDPDRVYTGELFF	TGTGCCAGCAGTGATCCCGACAGGGTCTACACCGGGGAGCTGTTTTTT
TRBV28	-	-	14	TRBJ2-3	CASSLAASTDTQYF	TGTGCCAGCAGTTTGGCGGCCAGCACAGATACGCAGTATTTT
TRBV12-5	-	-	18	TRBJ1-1	CASVGQGTSPIRESEAFF	TGTGCTAGTGTAGGGCAGGGAACATCCCCCATCCGAGAATCTGAAGCTTTCTTT
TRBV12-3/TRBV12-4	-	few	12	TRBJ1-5	CASSFIDQPQHF	TGTGCCAGCAGTTTTATAGATCAGCCCCAGCATTTT
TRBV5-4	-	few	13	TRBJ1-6	CASSLGPNSPLHF	TGTGCCAGCAGCTTGGGCCCTAATTCACCCCTCCACTTT
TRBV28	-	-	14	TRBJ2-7	CASSPPGFGSEQYF	TGTGCCAGCAGTCCCCCCGGATTTGGGAGCGAGCAGTACTTC
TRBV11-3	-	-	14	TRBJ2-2	CASSLDEYSGELFF	TGTGCCAGCAGCTTAGACGAGTATTCCGGGGAGCTGTTTTTT
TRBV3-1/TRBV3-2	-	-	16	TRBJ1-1	CASSQEWVRGNTEAFF	TGTGCCAGCAGCCAAGAGTGGGTAAGGGGCAACACTGAAGCTTTCTTT
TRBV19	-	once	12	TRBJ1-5	CASKKGNQPQHF	TGTGCCAGTAAGAAAGGGAACCAGCCCCAGCATTTT
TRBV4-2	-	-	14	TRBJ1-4	CASSRGQGNEKLFF	TGTGCCAGCAGCCGGGGGCAGGGTAATGAAAAACTGTTTTTT
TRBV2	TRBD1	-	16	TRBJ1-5	CASRTRDRGKGQPQHF	TGTGCCAGCAGAACCCGGGACAGGGGAAAAGGTCAGCCCCAGCATTTT